This T cell receptor beta chain was retrieved from a study of metastatic and nonmetastatic thyroid tumors. Across the whole study: Thyroid patients, malignant and benign, had repertoires compared across blood and tumor or nodule tissue. Study-level points and caveats: For both blood and tumor, malignant thyroid tumors reportedly showed significantly higher TCR beta diversity than benign nodules did.

CDR1 and CDR2 (germline): SGHVS, FNYEAQ. This CDR3 region has 14 residues. With 1 base removed from V and 4 bases from J, the gap between germline ends came to 9 bases. TCRdb recomputed clones from the PCR reads via MiXCR. The sample carries some 23,000 clones, about 12% recorded once. Ten or more counts support this clone. No antigen is known for it. None of the patients had undergone any treatment ahead of thyroid surgery. The chain joins TRBV7-6 to TRBJ2-3; D gene uncertain. The sample comprised blood. The receptor's source is a female donor with papillary thyroid cancer or a benign thyroid nodule (not recorded which). Some clones in this sample may be carry-over from other donors' samples. The CDR3 nucleotides are TGTGCCAGCAGCTTAGGGCGTCCCGCAGATACGCAGTATTTT. The encoded protein is CASSLGRPADTQYF.